These 29 T cell receptor beta chains were sequenced from one sample in a study of T cells in Graves' hyperthyroidism and ophthalmopathy. Authors of the study amplified TCR beta CDR3 regions from RNA transcripts. The primer set for the first-round RT-PCR of the TCR CDR3 was HTBI. TCRdb passed the multiplex PCR reads through MiXCR, listing each CDR3 protein once. The sample has about 270,000 distinct CDR3 sequences, around 22% seen once. Specimen: blood. The receptors shown here come from a man aged 30 to 45 with Graves' ophthalmopathy.

This clonotype has at least ten counts. The chain carries TRBV11-1 and TRBJ2-7, with TRBD2 matching 10 bases. CDR3 length: 15 amino acids. V was pared by 4 bases and J by 2 bases, with 5 bases of the junction left unmatched. The V gene's germline CDR1 is SGHAT and CDR2 FQDESV (reference sequence). The DNA of the CDR3 is TGTGCCAGCAGCTCAGGACTAGCGGATGCCTACGAGCAGTACTTC. The encoded protein is CASSSGLADAYEQYF.

Comment on this clonotype: The junction departs from the called germline gene at one end, perhaps through a read error. The chain has TRBV11-2 and TRBJ2-3; D tentatively reads TRBD1 or TRBD2 (6 bases each). This CDR3 has 16 amino acids. Per the germline V gene, CDR1 is SGHAT and CDR2 is FQNNGV. The DNA for the CDR3 is TGTACCAGCAGCTTAGTAGGAGGGGGATCCACAGATACGCAGTATTTT. Translated, it gives CTSSLVGGGSTDTQYF. The full variable domain, completed using reference TRBV11-2 and TRBJ2-3, is EAGVAQSPRYKIIEKRQSVAFWCNPISGHATLYWYQQILGQGPKLLIQFQNNGVVDDSQLPKDRFSAERLKGVDSTLKIQPAKLEDSAVYLCTSSLVGGGSTDTQYFGPGTRLTVL.

The chain employs TRBV28 and TRBJ1-6; D is unresolved. This CDR3 has 12 amino acids. CDR1 is MDHEN and CDR2 is SYDVKM in the germline V gene. Trimming stripped 6 bases from V and 11 bases from J, with 11 bases between. Written as DNA, the CDR3 is TGTGCCAGCAGGAAGATTGAGGCACCCCTCCACTTT. It translates to CASRKIEAPLHF.

This chain joins TRBV28 and TRBJ1-4; maybe TRBD1 (6 bases). The V end lost 5 bases, the J end lost 8 bases, and 18 bases lay between the germline ends. The CDR3 extends over 15 amino acids. The germline gives CDR1 MDHEN, CDR2 SYDVKM. CDR3 in DNA: TGTGCCAGCAGTGTACCGAACCCCACAGGGGAAAAACTGTTTTTT. Protein product: CASSVPNPTGEKLFF.

V usage is TRBV7-8 and J usage is TRBJ1-1, with 7 bases that match TRBD1. The CDR3 spans 14 residues. Germline values: CDR1 SGHVS, CDR2 FQNEAQ. After removal of 2 bases from V and 5 bases from J, the junction contained 5 bases not matched to a gene. CDR3 loop: CASSLYTGETEAFF. The CDR3 DNA reads as TGTGCCAGCAGCTTATATACAGGGGAGACTGAAGCTTTCTTT.

The chain employs TRBV5-6 and TRBJ1-2, with a tentative D call TRBD1 (5 bases). Trimming cost V 3 bases and J 8 bases, with 14 bases left between them. In germline, CDR1 is SGHDT, CDR2 YYEEEE. The CDR3 spans 13 residues. The CDR3 coding sequence is TGTGCCAGCAGCTCTGTTGGGACGGGAGGCTACACCTTC. Protein: CASSSVGTGGYTF.

In this sample, this clonotype turned up a few times. The V and J genes are TRBV28 and TRBJ1-2, with D tentatively TRBD1 (6 bases). V gave up 3 bases and J gave up 4 bases, with 9 bases separating them. CDR3 size: 13 residues. Per the germline V gene, CDR1 is MDHEN and CDR2 is SYDVKM. The CDR3: CASSFTGRYGYTF. The DNA for the CDR3 is TGTGCCAGCAGTTTCACAGGGCGCTATGGCTACACCTTC.

The DNA for the CDR3 is TGTGCCAGCAGTCCCCTAAGGGACGTATACAATGAGCAGTTCTTC. Its protein product is CASSPLRDVYNEQFF. The chain combines TRBV12-3 or TRBV12-4 with TRBJ2-1, with D perhaps TRBD1 or TRBD2 (5 bases each). V shed 5 bases and J shed 4 bases, with 15 bases lying between them. This CDR3 spans 15 amino acids.

This clonotype was detected many times. The V and J genes are TRBV4-1 and TRBJ2-1; 12 bases are a match to TRBD2. Germline lookup yields CDR1 MGHRA and CDR2 YSYEKL. The CDR3 runs 15 residues. The ends lost 1 base at V and 7 bases at J; junction bases unmatched: 2. CDR3 sequence reads: CASSQGLAGVNEQFF. In DNA form, the CDR3 reads TGCGCCAGCAGCCAAGGACTAGCGGGAGTAAATGAGCAGTTCTTC.

The chain has TRBV3-1 and TRBJ1-2; D gene unclear. This CDR3 is built from 16 residues. The V gene's germline CDR1 is LGHDT and CDR2 YNNKEL (reference sequence). V was pared by 1 base and J by 3 bases, with 15 bases between. The CDR3 coding sequence is TGTGCCAGCAGCCAAGGACGGACCATCGGGCACTATGGCTACACCTTC. Amino acids: CASSQGRTIGHYGYTF. Full variable domain (remainder filled in from reference TRBV3-1 and TRBJ1-2): DTAVSQTPKYLVTQMGNDKSIKCEQNLGHDTMYWYKQDSKKFLKIMFSYNNKELIINETVPNRFSPKSPDKAHLNLHINSLELGDSAVYFCASSQGRTIGHYGYTFGSGTRLTVV.

The chain recombines TRBV6-2 or TRBV6-3 with TRBJ1-1; 9 bases agree with TRBD1. The CDR3 is 19 residues long. The junction had 20 bases not matched to a gene; V was cut back by 8 bases and J by 1 base. Germline V lookup: CDR1 MNHEY, CDR2 SVGEGT. The CDR3 protein is CASPSGGERDREGNTEAFF. CDR3 coding DNA: TGTGCCAGCCCATCGGGGGGGGAAAGGGACAGGGAGGGGAACACTGAAGCTTTCTTT.

This clonotype was picked up one time. The chain employs TRBV30 and TRBJ1-4; TRBD1 might be the D (5 bases). V was trimmed by 1 base and J by 0 bases, leaving 9 bases between them. Germline loops: CDR1 GTSNPN, CDR2 SVGIG (reference sequence). The CDR3 extends over 15 amino acids. The CDR3 region has the DNA TGTGCCTGGAGTGGGCCGACAGCAACTAATGAAAAACTGTTTTTT. Translating it yields CAWSGPTATNEKLFF. The full variable domain, completed using reference TRBV30 and TRBJ1-4, is SQTIHQWPATLVQPVGSPLSLECTVEGTSNPNLYWYRQAAGRGLQLLFYSVGIGQISSEVPQNLSASRPQDRQFILSSKKLLLSDSGFYLCAWSGPTATNEKLFFGSGTQLSVL.

The CDR3 coding sequence is TGTGCCAGCAGCTCGAGCTCATTAAGATATTATCCTTCAAATGAGCAGTTCTTC. Encoded protein: CASSSSSLRYYPSNEQFF. The chain combines TRBV7-2 with TRBJ2-1; D is uncertain. CDR1 and CDR2 from the germline V gene are SGHTA and FQGNSA. V lost 4 bases and J lost 7, with 26 bases in between. CDR3 size: 18 residues.

The CDR3, as DNA: TGTGCCAGCAGTTACATCCGGGAGAGAGAGACCCAGTACTTC. This sequence encodes CASSYIRERETQYF. The chain links TRBV6-2 or TRBV6-3 to TRBJ2-5, with D tentatively TRBD2 (6 bases). Germline V gene lookup returns CDR1 MNHEY and CDR2 SVGEGT. V was cut by 2 bases and J by 4 bases, with 11 bases left in between. The CDR3 contains 14 residues.

The V gene is TRBV6-2 or TRBV6-3, the J gene TRBJ2-2; tentatively, D is TRBD2 (5 bases). Germline V gene lookup returns CDR1 MNHEY and CDR2 SVGEGT. The CDR3 consists of 17 residues. Trimming removed 0 bases from V and 0 bases from J, with 11 bases in between. The CDR3 DNA reads as TGTGCCAGCAGTTACTCGCGGGCAGCTTCGAACACCGGGGAGCTGTTTTTT. This gives the protein CASSYSRAASNTGELFF.

This clonotype was counted ten times or more. This sequence joins TRBV5-1 and TRBJ2-7; TRBD1 might be the D (6 bases). Trimming shortened V by 0 bases and J by 1 base, and 11 bases separated the two germline ends. CDR3 length: 15 residues. The germline CDR1 and CDR2 sequences are SGHRS and YFSETQ. This chain's CDR3 is CASSLEQGSSYEQYF. CDR3 DNA sequence: TGCGCCAGCAGCTTGGAACAGGGATCGTCCTACGAGCAGTACTTC.

This clonotype was counted a few times. The junction shows a germline mismatch at one end, possibly a read error. The rearrangement joins TRBV12-3 or TRBV12-4 to TRBJ2-1; weak D call: TRBD2 (5 bases). The CDR3 extends over 16 amino acids. CDR3 DNA: TGTGCCAGCAGTTTAGGGACTGCCCCCTCCTACAATGAGCGGTTCTTC. Protein: CASSLGTAPSYNERFF.

This clonotype was counted at least ten times. V gene TRBV7-9 combines with J gene TRBJ2-2; D is perhaps TRBD1 or TRBD2 (5 bases each). Trimming shortened V by 6 bases and J by 7 bases, and 21 bases separated the two germline ends. From germline, CDR1 is SEHNR and CDR2 FQNEAQ (reference sequence). This CDR3 spans 16 amino acids. For the CDR3, the DNA is TGTGCCAGCAGTCATACCGGGACCAGGTCGGTCGGGGAGCTGTTTTTT. It codes for CASSHTGTRSVGELFF.

In this sample, this clonotype turned up many times. The genes are TRBV7-9 and TRBJ1-2; D ambiguous. The germline V and J ends were trimmed by 1 base and 5 bases, with 11 bases remaining between them. The length of the CDR3 is 14 residues. Germline values: CDR1 SEHNR, CDR2 FQNEAQ (reference sequence). CDR3: CASSLEGIRYGYTF. Written as DNA, the CDR3 is TGTGCCAGCAGCTTAGAAGGGATCCGTTATGGCTACACCTTC.

This clonotype has only a few counts. This rearrangement joins TRBV24-1 to TRBJ1-2, with D possibly being TRBD1 (6 bases). Trimming shortened V by 9 bases and J by 3 bases, and 13 bases separated the two germline ends. This CDR3 comprises 13 residues. Germline lookup yields CDR1 KGHDR and CDR2 SFDVKD. In DNA form, the CDR3 reads TGTGCCACCTTTGGGGGGCTAGACTATGGCTACACCTTC. Translating it yields CATFGGLDYGYTF.

This chain connects TRBV6-1 to TRBJ2-4; 11 bases fit TRBD2. Germline V gene sequence: CDR1 MNHNS, CDR2 SASEGT. This CDR3 spans 17 amino acids. After removal of 6 bases from V and 8 bases from J, the junction contained 15 bases not matched to a gene. The CDR3 DNA follows: TGTGCCAGCAGAGATCGCTTACTAGCGGGAGTTGGAGACATTCAGTACTTC. This codes for CASRDRLLAGVGDIQYF.

This chain joins TRBV6-1 and TRBJ2-2, with D unclear. The CDR3 is made up of 13 amino acids. Per the germline V gene, CDR1 is MNHNS and CDR2 is SASEGT. Trimming took 6 bases from V and 6 from J, leaving 11 bases between them. The CDR3 nucleotides are TGTGCCAGCAGCTCAAGGTCACCCGGGGAGCTGTTTTTT. This encodes CASSSRSPGELFF.

This clonotype was seen only a few times. Mismatch with germline at one junction end may stem from a read error. V and J are TRBV27 and TRBJ1-5; D remains ambiguous. The CDR3 runs 12 residues. The germline V gene encodes CDR1 MNHEY and CDR2 SMNVEV (reference sequence). The CDR3 nucleotides are TGTGCCAACAGTGCACGTAATCAGCCCCAGCATTTT. This codes for CANSARNQPQHF.

The chain employs TRBV27 and TRBJ2-3; 10 bases line up with TRBD1. The CDR3 is 14 residues long. Trimming took 5 bases from V and 5 from J; bases not matched to a gene: 4. Germline V lookup: CDR1 MNHEY, CDR2 SMNVEV (reference sequence). The CDR3 region has the DNA TGTGCCAGCAGTGCGGACAGGGGGGTAGATACGCAGTATTTT. Translation gives CASSADRGVDTQYF.

The table lists this clonotype with many counts. The chain recombines TRBV11-3 with TRBJ1-5; no clear D gene. V lost 1 base to trimming and J lost 4 bases, with 5 bases between them. This CDR3 region has 13 residues. Germline assignment: CDR1 SGHNT and CDR2 YENEEA. The CDR3 nucleotides are TGTGCCAGCAGCTTAGCGCAGAATCAGCCCCAGCATTTT. Protein product: CASSLAQNQPQHF.

The chain is built from TRBV9 and TRBJ2-5, with 9 positions matching TRBD2. Germline loops: CDR1 SGDLS, CDR2 YYNGEE. The CDR3 is made up of 14 amino acids. J was trimmed by 5 bases and V by 2 bases; bases with no gene match: 4. The CDR3 loop reads CASSVREGRETQYF. CDR3 DNA sequence: TGTGCCAGCAGCGTGCGGGAGGGCCGCGAGACCCAGTACTTC.

This clonotype was seen at least ten times. The chain joins TRBV20-1 to TRBJ2-1, with TRBD2 identical over 10 bases. The CDR3 has 16 amino acids. The germline gives CDR1 DFQATT, CDR2 SNEGSKA (reference sequence). V was clipped by 0 bases and J by 0 bases; unmatched bases: 2. CDR3 loop: CSARDPSGSSYNEQFF. The CDR3 DNA reads as TGCAGTGCTAGAGATCCTAGCGGGAGCTCCTACAATGAGCAGTTCTTC.

This rearrangement joins TRBV9 to TRBJ1-5, with unresolved D. The CDR3 is 13 amino acids. CDR1 and CDR2 from the germline V gene are SGDLS and YYNGEE. Trimming stripped 3 bases from V and 6 bases from J, with 10 bases between. The CDR3 DNA reads as TGTGCCAGCAGCGCCGGACCATTTCAGCCCCAGCATTTT. Encoded protein: CASSAGPFQPQHF.

This clonotype has ten or more counts. The chain couples TRBV6-1 to TRBJ1-5; D is ambiguous. There are 12 residues in the CDR3. Germline V gives CDR1 MNHNS, CDR2 SASEGT. The germline V and J ends were trimmed by 3 bases and 5 bases, with 5 bases remaining between them. CDR3 coding DNA: TGTGCCAGCAGTGACAGGTATCAGCCCCAGCATTTT. Its translation is CASSDRYQPQHF.